This T cell receptor (beta chain) was recovered during a study of post-analysis software for immune sequencing data. Looking at the study overall: Patients with relapsing-remitting, secondary progressive and progressive-relapsing multiple sclerosis courses were all represented. Overall study results and limits: Samples from a shared batch, those prepared together, strongly co-clustered by F measure. Controls had lower frequencies than patients of about 5 TRBV segments, which included TRBV5-6, TRBV5-1 and TRBV20-1. Normalized Chao1 diversity was significantly reduced in patients versus controls.

Germline CDR1 is SEHNR and CDR2 is FQNEAQ (reference sequence). V gave up 3 bases and J gave up 8 bases, with 14 bases separating them. The CDR3 is made up of 14 amino acids. cDNA libraries for TCR beta contained unique molecular identifiers. It was from roughly 1 to 10 million T cells that some 500,000 cDNA molecules came. Each CDR3 protein is one row after TCRdb ran MiXCR on the PCR reads. Of 380,000 or so distinct CDR3 sequences listed, less than 40% are singletons. A note on this clonotype: Its antigen is as yet unknown.

The gene calls are TRBV7-9 and TRBJ2-1, with a tentative D call TRBD2 (6 bases). The sequenced material came from blood. The receptor was isolated from a girl aged 10 to 17 with multiple sclerosis. The CDR3 sequence is CASSFLGGMDEQFF. CDR3 DNA sequence: TGTGCCAGCAGCTTTCTGGGGGGTATGGATGAGCAGTTCTTC.